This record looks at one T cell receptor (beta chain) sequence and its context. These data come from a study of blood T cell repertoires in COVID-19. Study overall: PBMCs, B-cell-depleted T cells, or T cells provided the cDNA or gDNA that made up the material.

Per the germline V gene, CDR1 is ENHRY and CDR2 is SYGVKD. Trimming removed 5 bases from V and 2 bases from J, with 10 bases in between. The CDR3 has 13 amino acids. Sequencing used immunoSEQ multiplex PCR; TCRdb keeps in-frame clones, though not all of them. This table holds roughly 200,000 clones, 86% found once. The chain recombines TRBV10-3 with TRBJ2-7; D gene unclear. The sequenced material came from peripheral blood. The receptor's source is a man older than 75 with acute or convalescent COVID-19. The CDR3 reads CAISHPTTYEQYF. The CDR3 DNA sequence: TGTGCCATCAGTCATCCCACAACCTACGAGCAGTACTTC.